These 27 T cell receptor beta chains share one sample of origin, sequenced in a study of T-cell reconstitution after alpha-beta-depleted transplantation in children (dated by TCRdb to 2016 to 2017). Library prep was done by PCR. Sequencing took place on an Illumina HiSeq 2500. To normalize quantification of the TCRbeta repertoire, the TCR libraries were built with molecular barcoding that relied on unique molecular identifiers. TCRdb reworked the public reads: Q25 trimming with fastp, MiXCR clone assembly, productive beta chains retained. Entries are consolidated by CDR3 protein sequence, retaining the most common genes and DNA. The sample table shows roughly 610,000 distinct CDR3 sequences, and approximately 10% are seen once. Together, the top ten hold about 4% of the sample. Sequencing used PBMCs from the stem cell graft donor, obtained from the stem cell graft. These receptors all come from a human donor who donated a stem cell graft to a child with acute myeloid leukemia.

This clonotype was seen a few times. The chain couples TRBV5-1 to TRBJ1-4, with D unclear. V gave up 5 bases and J gave up 4 bases, with 12 bases separating them. Germline lookup yields CDR1 SGHRS and CDR2 YFSETQ. This CDR3 region has 14 residues. This chain's CDR3 is CASSLGLNNEKLFF. CDR3 coding DNA: TGCGCCAGCAGTTTAGGGTTGAATAATGAAAAACTGTTTTTT.

This clonotype was recorded many times. The chain has TRBV5-1 and TRBJ2-1; TRBD1 agrees at 7 bases. V trimming: 2 bases; J trimming: 7 bases; junction bases outside the gene matches: 9. Germline CDR1 and CDR2: SGHRS and YFSETQ. The CDR3 contains 15 residues. CDR3 residues: CASSLEGAIGNEQFF. The DNA for the CDR3 is TGCGCCAGCAGCTTAGAGGGGGCGATTGGGAATGAGCAGTTCTTC.

The chain employs TRBV20-1 and TRBJ2-5; 9 nucleotides agree with TRBD1. This CDR3 comprises 18 residues. From germline, CDR1 is DFQATT and CDR2 SNEGSKA (reference sequence). V dropped 7 bases and J dropped 7; count of bases not matched to a gene: 25. The CDR3 sequence: CSGSGTGSASAMGGTQYF. CDR3 sequence (DNA): TGCAGTGGCTCCGGGACAGGGAGTGCGAGCGCCATGGGGGGGACCCAGTACTTC.

This clonotype was seen repeatedly, ten times or more. The gene calls are TRBV5-6 and TRBJ2-3; 7 nucleotides match TRBD1. Unmatched junction bases numbered 4, after V lost 4 bases and J lost 2 bases. The CDR3 runs to 14 residues. The germline CDR1 and CDR2 sequences are SGHDT and YYEEEE. CDR3 nucleotides: TGTGCCAGCAGCCCAACAGGGGTCACAGATACGCAGTATTTT. This sequence encodes CASSPTGVTDTQYF. The whole variable domain, remainder taken from reference TRBV5-6 and TRBJ2-3, is DAGVTQSPTHLIKTRGQQVTLRCSPKSGHDTVSWYQQALGQGPQFIFQYYEEEERQRGNFPDRFSGHQFPNYSSELNVNALLLGDSALYLCASSPTGVTDTQYFGPGTRLTVL.

This clonotype was found a few times. The chain combines TRBV2 with TRBJ2-3; 9 nucleotides align to TRBD2. V was clipped by 2 bases and J by 5 bases; unmatched bases: 5. The germline V gene encodes CDR1 SNHLY and CDR2 FYNNEI. The CDR3 spans 15 residues. The CDR3 DNA is TGTGCCAGCAGTGAAATAGCGGGAGCAGGAGATACGCAGTATTTT. Its translation is CASSEIAGAGDTQYF.

This clonotype was seen ten or more times. The rearrangement uses TRBV12-3 or TRBV12-4 and TRBJ2-5, with D possibly matching TRBD2 (5 bases). The CDR3 extends over 13 amino acids. V was clipped by 1 base and J by 3 bases, with 6 bases between them. CDR3 amino acids: CASSLEGEETQYF. Here the CDR3 DNA reads TGTGCCAGCAGTTTAGAGGGAGAAGAGACCCAGTACTTC.

V gene TRBV13 combines with J gene TRBJ2-1; no clear D gene. CDR1 and CDR2 (germline): PRHDT, FYEKMQ (reference sequence). Trimming shortened V by 3 bases and J by 4 bases, and 7 bases separated the two germline ends. CDR3 size: 13 residues. CDR3 nucleotides: TGTGCCAGCAGCTTGGTCTATTACAATGAGCAGTTCTTC. Residues: CASSLVYYNEQFF.

This clonotype was found many times. The chain employs TRBV7-9 and TRBJ2-5; 11 nucleotides line up with TRBD2. J was trimmed by 0 bases and V by 5 bases; bases with no gene match: 5. This CDR3 comprises 16 residues. The germline CDR1 and CDR2 sequences are SEHNR and FQNEAQ (reference sequence). DNA for the CDR3: TGTGCCAGCAGCCCGCTGACTAGCGGGAACCAAGAGACCCAGTACTTC. Amino acid sequence: CASSPLTSGNQETQYF. The full variable domain, completed using reference TRBV7-9 and TRBJ2-5, is DTGVSQNPRHKITKRGQNVTFRCDPISEHNRLYWYRQTLGQGPEFLTYFQNEAQLEKSRLLSDRFSAERPKGSFSTLEIQRTEQGDSAMYLCASSPLTSGNQETQYFGPGTRLLVL.

This clonotype was observed a few times. The rearrangement joins TRBV25-1 to TRBJ1-2; TRBD1 aligns across 12 bases. This CDR3 comprises 16 residues. Looked up from germline, CDR1 is MGHDK and CDR2 is SYGVNS. Trimming took 2 bases from V and 3 from J; bases not matched to a gene: 4. The CDR3 nucleotides are TGTGCCAGCAGTGAAACCGGGACAGGGGGCTACTATGGCTACACCTTC. Its protein product is CASSETGTGGYYGYTF.

CDR3 coding DNA: TGCAGTGCTAGAGATGGGACAGGGGTCCTGAAGCCCCAGCATTTT. It specifies CSARDGTGVLKPQHF. This sequence joins TRBV20-1 and TRBJ1-5, with 10 bases lining up with TRBD1. Germline CDR1 and CDR2: DFQATT and SNEGSKA (reference sequence). Trimming took 0 bases from V and 8 from J; bases not matched to a gene: 7. The CDR3 is made up of 15 amino acids.

This clonotype has only a few counts. The chain recombines TRBV12-3 or TRBV12-4 with TRBJ2-3; TRBD2 matches 10 bases. Trimming removed 7 bases from V and 3 bases from J; junction bases left unmatched: 7. The CDR3 spans 15 residues. This chain's CDR3 is CASNQPAGGTDTQYF. CDR3 DNA: TGTGCCAGCAACCAACCAGCGGGAGGGACAGATACGCAGTATTTT.

This clonotype was picked up a small number of times. CDR3 DNA sequence: TGTGCCAGCAGCCAAGATTTGCCCGCTCTATGGGAGACCCAGTACTTC. Its protein product is CASSQDLPALWETQYF. This chain connects TRBV3-1 to TRBJ2-5; no firm D call. CDR3 size: 16 residues. Trimming took off 0 bases at V and 5 bases at J, with 16 bases between the two ends. Germline V CDR1 and CDR2: LGHDT, YNNKEL (reference sequence).

This clonotype has more than one count but fewer than ten. The chain is built from TRBV5-6 and TRBJ1-1, with 8 nucleotides matching TRBD1. This CDR3 has 15 residues. V lost 4 bases, J lost 0 bases, and 5 bases stayed unmatched. Germline V gives CDR1 SGHDT, CDR2 YYEEEE. In nucleotides, the CDR3 is TGTGCCAGCAGCAAGGGACAGGTCCTGAACACTGAAGCTTTCTTT. Translated: CASSKGQVLNTEAFF.

In its sample, this clonotype was seen a few times. The chain uses TRBV20-1 and TRBJ2-7; 7 bases agree with TRBD2. J was trimmed by 1 base and V by 3 bases; bases with no gene match: 9. Germline CDR1 and CDR2: DFQATT and SNEGSKA (reference sequence). The CDR3 extends over 15 amino acids. For the CDR3, the DNA is TGCAGTGCTAGGAGTGGGGATAGCGGGTCCTACGAGCAGTACTTC. Encoded protein: CSARSGDSGSYEQYF.

This clonotype has a count of ten or more. The chain uses TRBV29-1 and TRBJ1-1; D is unresolved. This CDR3 comprises 13 residues. Looked up from germline, CDR1 is SQVTM and CDR2 is ANQGSEA. Trimming stripped 2 bases from V and 2 bases from J, with 9 bases between. CDR3 loop: CSVESWPNTEAFF. CDR3 coding DNA: TGCAGCGTTGAATCGTGGCCAAACACTGAAGCTTTCTTT.

The rearrangement uses TRBV30 and TRBJ2-1; tentatively, D is TRBD2 (5 bases). CDR3 length equals 12 residues. Germline V gene lookup returns CDR1 GTSNPN and CDR2 SVGIG (reference sequence). Trimming left V 7 bases short and J 7 bases short, with 14 bases between. This CDR3 reads CASEIEGNEQFF. CDR3 DNA sequence: TGTGCCTCGGAGATCGAGGGTAATGAGCAGTTCTTC.

This rearrangement joins TRBV3-1 to TRBJ1-1, with a possible D match to TRBD1 (5 bases). CDR3 length: 12 residues. Germline CDR1 reads LGHDT; CDR2 reads YNNKEL (reference sequence). Trimming left V 1 base short and J 8 bases short, with 8 bases between. CDR3 residues: CASSQVGGEAFF. CDR3 DNA sequence: TGTGCCAGCAGCCAAGTCGGGGGAGAAGCTTTCTTT.

This clonotype was picked up many times. The chain couples TRBV12-3 or TRBV12-4 to TRBJ2-7; 12 nucleotides match TRBD1. The junction had 3 bases not matched to a gene; V was cut back by 3 bases and J by 3 bases. The CDR3 covers 15 residues. The CDR3 nucleotides read TGTGCCAGCAGTTTGGGGACAGGGGGCTTCTACGAGCAGTACTTC. This translates into CASSLGTGGFYEQYF.

The sample holds a few counts of this clonotype. The chain combines TRBV15 with TRBJ2-2, with unresolved D. The CDR3 has 14 amino acids. V lost 6 bases and J 1 base, leaving 9 bases between the germline ends. Germline V lookup: CDR1 LNHNV, CDR2 YYDKDF (reference sequence). CDR3 residues: CATSFGRNTGELFF. CDR3 nucleotide sequence: TGTGCCACCAGTTTCGGACGGAACACCGGGGAGCTGTTTTTT.

This clonotype has just a few counts. The chain links TRBV29-1 to TRBJ1-5; D not certain. Looked up from germline, CDR1 is SQVTM and CDR2 is ANQGSEA. This CDR3 is 13 amino acids long. The V end lost 4 bases, the J end lost 4 bases, and 11 bases lay between the germline ends. The CDR3 DNA sequence: TGCAGCGTTGGGAACGTGGGTAATCAGCCCCAGCATTTT. It translates to CSVGNVGNQPQHF. Filled out from reference TRBV29-1 and TRBJ1-5, the complete variable domain reads SAVISQKPSRDICQRGTSLTIQCQVDSQVTMMFWYRQQPGQSLTLIATANQGSEATYESGFVIDKFPISRPNLTFSTLTVSNMSPEDSSIYLCSVGNVGNQPQHFGDGTRLSIL.

This clonotype was counted once. This chain uses TRBV20-1 with TRBJ2-7; TRBD2 agrees at 8 bases. The germline V gene encodes CDR1 DFQATT and CDR2 SNEGSKA (reference sequence). V dropped 5 bases and J dropped 3; count of bases not matched to a gene: 12. This CDR3 is built from 15 residues. CDR3 region: CSAETQTGGGYEQYF. The DNA for the CDR3 is TGCAGTGCTGAAACGCAGACGGGGGGGGGCTACGAGCAGTACTTC.

This chain joins TRBV7-2 and TRBJ2-3; 8 nucleotides line up with TRBD2. V trimming: 2 bases; J trimming: 0 bases; junction bases outside the gene matches: 4. The CDR3 runs to 16 residues. Germline lookup yields CDR1 SGHTA and CDR2 FQGNSA. The CDR3 loop is CASSLQAGGSTDTQYF. In DNA form, the CDR3 reads TGTGCCAGCAGCTTACAGGCGGGGGGCAGCACAGATACGCAGTATTTT.

The chain employs TRBV4-1 and TRBJ2-1; TRBD2 agrees at 9 bases. Trimming cost V 1 base and J 8 bases; bases outside gene matches: 9. CDR3 length equals 16 residues. Germline-derived CDR1 and CDR2 are MGHRA and YSYEKL. CDR3 coding DNA: TGCGCCAGCAGCCAAGTCTTGTCTAGCGGGATGGATGAGCAGTTCTTC. Translating it yields CASSQVLSSGMDEQFF.

The sample holds a few counts of this clonotype. The rearrangement links TRBV20-1 to TRBJ2-3; the match to TRBD2 covers 11 bases. The CDR3 extends over 14 amino acids. V shed 7 bases and J 6 bases; nucleotides not matched to a gene: 9. Germline V CDR1 and CDR2: DFQATT, SNEGSKA (reference sequence). As DNA, the CDR3 is TGCAGTGTTATGACCGGGACTAGCGGCGATACGCAGTATTTT. It is translated as CSVMTGTSGDTQYF.

This clonotype was counted a few times. The chain employs TRBV28 and TRBJ2-3; 7 bases align to TRBD2. In germline, CDR1 is MDHEN, CDR2 SYDVKM. V was pared by 2 bases and J by 0 bases, with 8 bases of the junction left unmatched. The CDR3 contains 17 residues. The CDR3 DNA is TGTGCCAGCAGTTTAAGGGCTAGCGGAGTTAGCACAGATACGCAGTATTTT. It is translated as CASSLRASGVSTDTQYF.

This clonotype has a handful of counts. The chain is built from TRBV19 and TRBJ2-1, with D unresolved. The CDR3 sequence is 16 residues long. Germline-derived CDR1 and CDR2 are LNHDA and SQIVND (reference sequence). V was pared by 5 bases and J by 4 bases, with 18 bases between. The CDR3 DNA follows: TGTGCCAGTAGTGTTATCCAGCCCGGCGGATACAATGAGCAGTTCTTC. Protein sequence: CASSVIQPGGYNEQFF.

The chain is built from TRBV7-9 and TRBJ1-4; D remains ambiguous. Germline CDR1 reads SEHNR; CDR2 reads FQNEAQ (reference sequence). V shed 0 bases and J shed 7 bases, with 9 bases lying between them. CDR3 length: 14 amino acids. DNA for the CDR3: TGTGCCAGCAGCTTAGCACTGGGCGGTGAAAAACTGTTTTTT. It encodes CASSLALGGEKLFF. Full variable domain (rest looked up from reference TRBV7-9 and TRBJ1-4): DTGVSQNPRHKITKRGQNVTFRCDPISEHNRLYWYRQTLGQGPEFLTYFQNEAQLEKSRLLSDRFSAERPKGSFSTLEIQRTEQGDSAMYLCASSLALGGEKLFFGSGTQLSVL.